This is a list of T cell receptor beta chains from one sample in a study of blood T cell repertoires in COVID-19. Here immunoSEQ multiplex PCR was the method, and the copy in TCRdb shows in-frame clones only, minus some. Of tens of thousands of clones detected, roughly nine tenths appear once; the ten largest clones hold roughly 2.1%. Sample: peripheral blood. Receptors originate from a man aged 45-65 years with acute or convalescent COVID-19. CDR3s include the opening cysteine and the closing phenylalanine or tryptophan. D genes are given only for firm matches. The size field is filled for only some rows; it gives once, few, many or a size class.

j_gene | abundance | v_gene | d_gene | CDR3aa | CDR3nt
TRBJ2-1 | . | TRBV6-2/TRBV6-3 | TRBD2 | CASSSPTSNPHNEQFF | TGTGCCAGCAGTTCCCCGACTAGCAACCCGCACAATGAGCAGTTCTTC
TRBJ2-2 | . | TRBV5-1 | TRBD2 | CASSETSGRGFGELFF | TGCGCCAGCAGCGAGACTAGCGGGAGAGGATTCGGGGAGCTGTTTTTT
TRBJ2-1 | . | TRBV29-1 | . | CSVSHSGPRNEQFF | TGCAGCGTTTCTCATAGCGGACCTCGGAATGAGCAGTTCTTC
TRBJ2-7 | . | TRBV5-1 | TRBD1 | CASSYYSTGGKYEQYF | TGCGCCAGCAGCTATTACTCGACAGGGGGAAAGTACGAGCAGTACTTC
TRBJ2-6 | . | TRBV6-5 | . | CASSYSRGSGANVLTF | TGTGCCAGCAGTTACTCACGGGGATCCGGGGCCAACGTCCTGACTTTC
TRBJ2-1 | . | TRBV29-1 | . | CSVVLKLIYNEQFF | TGCAGCGTTGTACTGAAGCTTATCTACAATGAGCAGTTCTTC
TRBJ2-2 | once | TRBV5-4 | TRBD2 | CASSLAGGPRGELFF | TGTGCCAGCAGCCTAGCGGGGGGGCCTCGCGGGGAGCTGTTTTTT
TRBJ1-6 | . | TRBV27 | . | CASRSTDSYNSPLHF | TGTGCCAGCCGATCGACAGATTCCTATAATTCACCCCTCCACTTT
TRBJ2-2 | . | TRBV7-9 | . | CASSLIPVGSNTGELFF | TGTGCCAGCAGCTTAATTCCGGTGGGCAGCAACACCGGGGAGCTGTTTTTT
TRBJ2-1 | . | TRBV19 | . | CASSMYGYNEQFF | TGTGCCAGTAGTATGTACGGCTACAATGAGCAGTTCTTC
TRBJ1-5 | . | TRBV6-5 | . | CASTNYGDFGPQHF | TGTGCCAGCACCAATTACGGGGATTTCGGGCCCCAGCATTTT
TRBJ1-6 | . | TRBV6-5 | . | CASRREAYSPLHF | TGTGCCAGCCGAAGGGAGGCGTATTCACCCCTCCACTTT
TRBJ2-5 | . | TRBV5-1 | TRBD1 | CASSVTGETQYF | TGCGCCAGCAGCGTGACAGGGGAGACCCAGTACTTC
TRBJ1-2 | . | TRBV4-1 | . | CASSQEHRSPYGYTF | TGCGCCAGCAGCCAAGAGCACAGGTCCCCCTATGGCTACACCTTC
TRBJ2-2 | . | TRBV11-2 | TRBD2 | CASSLEASGRANTGELFF | TGTGCCAGCAGCTTAGAGGCAAGCGGGAGAGCGAACACCGGGGAGCTGTTTTTT
TRBJ2-5 | . | TRBV5-1 | TRBD2 | CASSPRLAGFQETQYF | TGCGCCAGCAGCCCCCGACTAGCGGGGTTCCAAGAGACCCAGTACTTC
TRBJ2-3 | . | TRBV24-1 | TRBD1 | CATSDESGTATDTQYF | TGTGCCACCAGTGACGAGTCCGGGACAGCCACAGATACGCAGTATTTT
TRBJ2-5 | . | TRBV19 | TRBD1 | CASTPGQGNQETQYF | TGTGCCAGTACCCCCGGACAGGGGAATCAAGAGACCCAGTACTTC
TRBJ2-1 | . | TRBV4-3 | TRBD2 | CASSQHGLGKFF | TGCGCCAGCAGCCAACACGGACTAGGAAAGTTCTTC
TRBJ1-2 | . | TRBV28 | . | CASRGTETNYGYTF | TGTGCCAGCAGGGGTACGGAGACTAACTATGGCTACACCTTC
TRBJ1-5 | . | TRBV27 | TRBD1 | CASMSGGALDGGNQPQHF | TGTGCCAGCATGTCAGGGGGAGCCCTCGACGGTGGCAATCAGCCCCAGCATTTT
TRBJ1-2 | . | TRBV27 | . | CASSSLQVHYGYTF | TGTGCCAGCAGTTCCCTTCAGGTGCACTATGGCTACACCTTC
TRBJ2-5 | . | TRBV30 | TRBD2 | CAWAEGLAGIKTQYF | TGTGCCTGGGCTGAGGGACTAGCGGGGATTAAGACCCAGTACTTC
TRBJ2-7 | . | TRBV5-6 | . | CASRGQEGTYEQYF | TGTGCCAGCCGAGGTCAGGAGGGTACGTACGAGCAGTACTTC
TRBJ2-3 | . | TRBV5-1 | . | CASSLGGASTDTQYF | TGCGCCAGCAGCTTAGGAGGGGCTAGCACAGATACGCAGTATTTT
TRBJ2-1 | . | TRBV5-5 | . | CASSLQGYNEQFF | TGTGCCAGCAGCTTGCAGGGTTACAATGAGCAGTTCTTC
TRBJ1-4 | . | TRBV6-6 | TRBD1 | CASRPRQGINEKLFF | TGTGCCAGCAGACCCCGACAGGGTATTAATGAAAAACTGTTTTTT